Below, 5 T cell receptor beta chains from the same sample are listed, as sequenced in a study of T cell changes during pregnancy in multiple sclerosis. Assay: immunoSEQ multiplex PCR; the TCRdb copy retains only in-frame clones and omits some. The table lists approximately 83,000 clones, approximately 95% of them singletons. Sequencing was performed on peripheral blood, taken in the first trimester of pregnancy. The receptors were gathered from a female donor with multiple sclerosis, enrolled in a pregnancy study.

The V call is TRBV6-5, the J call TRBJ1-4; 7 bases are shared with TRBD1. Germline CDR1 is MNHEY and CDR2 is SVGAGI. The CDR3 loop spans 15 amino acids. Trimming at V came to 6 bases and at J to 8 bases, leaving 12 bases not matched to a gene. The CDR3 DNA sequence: TGTGCCAGCAGCCCCTCCGGACAGGCCTGGGAAAAACTGTTTTTT. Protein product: CASSPSGQAWEKLFF.

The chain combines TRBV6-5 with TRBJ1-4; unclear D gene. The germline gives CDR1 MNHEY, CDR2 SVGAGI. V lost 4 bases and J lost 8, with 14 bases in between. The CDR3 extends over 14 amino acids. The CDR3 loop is CASSSRLGAEKLFF. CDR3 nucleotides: TGTGCCAGCAGTTCAAGACTGGGAGCAGAAAAACTGTTTTTT.

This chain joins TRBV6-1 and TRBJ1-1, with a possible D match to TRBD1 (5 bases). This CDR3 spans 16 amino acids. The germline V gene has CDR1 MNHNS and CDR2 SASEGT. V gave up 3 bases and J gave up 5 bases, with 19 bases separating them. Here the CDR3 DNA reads TGTGCCAGCAGTGAGATTGGCTGGGGGAGGAGGACTGAAGCTTTCTTT. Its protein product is CASSEIGWGRRTEAFF.

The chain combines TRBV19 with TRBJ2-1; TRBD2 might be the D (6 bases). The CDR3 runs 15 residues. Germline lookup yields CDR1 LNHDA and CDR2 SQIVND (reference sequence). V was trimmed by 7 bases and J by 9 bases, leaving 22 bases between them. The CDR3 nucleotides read TGTGCCAGTAAAGGGGAGGACCCGGGAATCAGTGAGCAGTTCTTC. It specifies CASKGEDPGISEQFF.

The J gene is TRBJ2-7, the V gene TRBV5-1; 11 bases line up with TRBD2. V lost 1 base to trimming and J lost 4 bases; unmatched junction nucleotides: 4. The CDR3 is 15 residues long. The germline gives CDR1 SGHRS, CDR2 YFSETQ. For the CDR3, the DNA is TGCGCCAGCAGCTTGACTAGCGGGGGAGAGTACGAGCAGTACTTC. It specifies CASSLTSGGEYEQYF.